The rows below give T cell receptor gamma chains drawn from one sample of a study of Vδ1+ human thymocytes. TCRdb re-called the multiplex PCR reads with CATT. Seen here are some 37,000 gamma-chain clones, roughly a fifth observed once, and the top ten hold under 2%. Material: Vdelta1+ gamma-delta thymocytes from the thymus. Every receptor here comes from a girl less than two years old who had congenital heart surgery. CDR3s include the opening cysteine and the closing phenylalanine or tryptophan. Not all rows give a size; the values are once, few, many and, for expanded clones, a class.

size	V	length	J	DNA	CDR3
few	TRGV3	14	TRGJ1/TRGJ2	TGTGCCACCTGGGACGGGGGAGTTTATTATAAGAAACTCTTT	CATWDGGVYYKKLF
few	TRGV4	11	TRGJ1/TRGJ2	TGTGCCACCTGGGAAAGCGCGCGGAAACTCTTT	CATWESARKLF
-	TRGV3	12	TRGJ1/TRGJ2	TGTGCCACCTGGGACTCCGAAATCCAGAAACTCTTT	CATWDSEIQKLF
-	TRGV8	14	TRGJ1/TRGJ2	TGTGCCACCTGGGATCGGATGCCTTATTATAAGAAACTCTTT	CATWDRMPYYKKLF
few	TRGV8	14	TRGJ1/TRGJ2	TGTGCCACCTGGGATACCCCACGTGGATATAAGAAACTCTTT	CATWDTPRGYKKLF
few	TRGV3	19	TRGJ1/TRGJ2	TGTGCCACCTGGGACAGGATCAATTCCGTGCCCTATTATTATTATAAGAAACTCTTT	CATWDRINSVPYYYYKKLF
-	TRGV9	14	TRGJ1/TRGJ2	TGTGCCTTGTGGGAGGCTCCCAACGATTATAAGAAACTCTTT	CALWEAPNDYKKLF
-	TRGV2	15	TRGJ1/TRGJ2	TGTGCCACCTGGGACGGGCCGATTAGGGACAATAAGAAACTCTTT	CATWDGPIRDNKKLF
few	TRGV3	15	TRGJ1/TRGJ2	TGTGCCACCTGGGACAGGCCGATAGGGTATTATAAGAAACTCTTT	CATWDRPIGYYKKLF
few	TRGV8	11	TRGJ1/TRGJ2	TGTGCCACCTGGGATAGGAGGGAGAAACTCTTT	CATWDRREKLF
-	TRGV9	14	TRGJ1/TRGJ2	TGTGCCTTGTGGGAGGGTGAAGATTATTATAAGAAACTCTTT	CALWEGEDYYKKLF
-	TRGV2	15	TRGJP2	TGTGCCACCTGGGACGGACCCACCCGCATCTTTATCAAGACGTTT	CATWDGPTRIFIKTF
-	TRGV8	13	TRGJ1/TRGJ2	TGTGCCACCCGTCGGATGTCTTATTATAAGAAACTCTTT	CATRRMSYYKKLF
few	TRGV9	14	TRGJ1/TRGJ2	TGTGCCTTGTGGGAGTTTCGGGGTAATTATAAGAAACTCTTT	CALWEFRGNYKKLF
-	TRGV9	13	TRGJ1/TRGJ2	TGTGCCTTGTGGGAGCCTTCTCATTATAAGAAACTCTTT	CALWEPSHYKKLF
-	TRGV9	15	TRGJ1/TRGJ2	TGTGCCTTGTGGGAGGTGCGGTGGGGTTATTATAAGAAACTCTTT	CALWEVRWGYYKKLF
-	TRGV2	15	TRGJ1/TRGJ2	TGTGCCACCTGGGACGGGCGTCCCGATTATTATAAGAAACTCTTT	CATWDGRPDYYKKLF
few	TRGV2	13	TRGJP2	TGTGCCACCTGGGAATGGAGTGATTGGATCAAGACGTTT	CATWEWSDWIKTF
-	TRGV4	13	TRGJ1/TRGJ2	TGTGCCACCCGGGATGTATCCTCTTATAAGAAACTCTTT	CATRDVSSYKKLF
few	TRGV3	15	TRGJ1/TRGJ2	TGTGCCACCTGGGACGGGCTGGAGGGCTATTATAAGAAACTCTTT	CATWDGLEGYYKKLF
-	TRGV8	13	TRGJP1	TGTGCCACCTGGGATGTCACTGGTTGGTTCAAGATATTT	CATWDVTGWFKIF
-	TRGV4	16	TRGJ1/TRGJ2	TGTGCCACCTGGGAGAATCTTCTGGGGCCGAATTATAAGAAACTCTTT	CATWENLLGPNYKKLF
-	TRGV9	14	TRGJ1/TRGJ2	TGTGCCTTGTGGGAGGTGTCAGGGTATTATAAGAAACTCTTT	CALWEVSGYYKKLF
few	TRGV9	11	TRGJ1/TRGJ2	TGTGCCTTGTATGGAGCCCATAAGAAACTCTTT	CALYGAHKKLF
-	TRGV2	13	TRGJ1/TRGJ2	TGTGCCACCTGGGACGGGCCCCACAATAAGAAACTCTTT	CATWDGPHNKKLF
few	TRGV3	11	TRGJ1/TRGJ2	TGTGCCACCGATCATGGTTATAAGAAACTCTTT	CATDHGYKKLF
-	TRGV2	15	TRGJ1/TRGJ2	TGTGCCACCTGGGACGGTCAAGACAATTATTATAAGAAACTCTTT	CATWDGQDNYYKKLF
-	TRGV3	13	TRGJ1/TRGJ2	TGTGCCACCTGGGAAAGGCTTCACTATAAGAAACTCTTT	CATWERLHYKKLF
-	TRGV8	15	TRGJP2	TGTGCCACCTGGGAGGGTATCGGTAGTGATTGGATCAAGACGTTT	CATWEGIGSDWIKTF